This T cell receptor beta chain stems from a study of blood T cells in healthy people across ages. Primed by a sample-barcoded 5' primer and a J-beta primer mix, a second PCR proceeded for 7 to 11 cycles. MiXCR, applied by TCRdb to the 5' RACE reads, yields one record per CDR3 protein. The sample contains 850,000 or so distinct CDR3 sequences, 29% of which appear only once. Germline V gives CDR1 MDHEN, CDR2 SYDVKM. CDR3 length: 14 residues. Trimming left V 6 bases short and J 4 bases short, with 16 bases between. The study's findings and limits: Shifts in expanded clonotypes may have been confounded by donor CMV status, which was unknown. Observed TCR beta diversity per million T cells went down as age went up. This fall followed a roughly linear course with age.

This clonotype was seen many times. The antigen is unknown. The draw of peripheral blood yielded ten milliliters from each donor. This chain uses TRBV28 with TRBJ2-7; D is uncertain. The material sequenced was blood. This clonotype originated in an elderly woman in good health. As DNA, the CDR3 is TGTGCCAGCAGCCTTCTGGGGTTTGCTTACGAGCAGTACTTC. Translating gives CASSLLGFAYEQYF.